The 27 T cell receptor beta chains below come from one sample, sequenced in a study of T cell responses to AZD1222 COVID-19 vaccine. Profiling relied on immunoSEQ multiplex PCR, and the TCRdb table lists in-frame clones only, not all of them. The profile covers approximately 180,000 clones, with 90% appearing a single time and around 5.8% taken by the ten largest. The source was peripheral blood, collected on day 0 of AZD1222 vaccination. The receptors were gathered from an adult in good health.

The CDR3 DNA is TGTGCCTCGGCGAGGGGGGGCAATCAGCCCCAGCATTTT. Amino acids: CASARGGNQPQHF. This chain links TRBV30 with TRBJ1-5; perhaps TRBD1 as D (6 bases). Germline V CDR1 and CDR2: GTSNPN, SVGIG (reference sequence). The CDR3 contains 13 residues. V lost 7 bases and J lost 2, with 12 bases in between.

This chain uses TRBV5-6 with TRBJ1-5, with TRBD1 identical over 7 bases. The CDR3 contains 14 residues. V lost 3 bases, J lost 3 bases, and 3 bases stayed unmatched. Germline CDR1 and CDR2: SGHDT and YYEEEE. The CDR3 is CASSYRGFNQPQHF. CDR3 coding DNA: TGTGCCAGCAGCTACAGGGGTTTCAATCAGCCCCAGCATTTT. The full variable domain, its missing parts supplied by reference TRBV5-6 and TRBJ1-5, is DAGVTQSPTHLIKTRGQQVTLRCSPKSGHDTVSWYQQALGQGPQFIFQYYEEEERQRGNFPDRFSGHQFPNYSSELNVNALLLGDSALYLCASSYRGFNQPQHFGDGTRLSIL.

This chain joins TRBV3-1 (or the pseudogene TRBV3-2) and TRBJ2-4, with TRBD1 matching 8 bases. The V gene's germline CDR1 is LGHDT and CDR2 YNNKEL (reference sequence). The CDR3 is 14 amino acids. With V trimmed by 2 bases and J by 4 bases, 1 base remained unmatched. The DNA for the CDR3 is TGTGCCAGCAGCCAACAGGGGGCGAAAAACATTCAGTACTTC. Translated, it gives CASSQQGAKNIQYF.

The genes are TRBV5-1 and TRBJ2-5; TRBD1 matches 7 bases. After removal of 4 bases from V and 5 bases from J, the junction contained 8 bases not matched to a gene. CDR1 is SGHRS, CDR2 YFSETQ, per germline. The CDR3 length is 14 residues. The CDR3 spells CASSLTPTGETQYF. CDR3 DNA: TGCGCCAGCAGCCTTACTCCGACAGGGGAGACCCAGTACTTC.

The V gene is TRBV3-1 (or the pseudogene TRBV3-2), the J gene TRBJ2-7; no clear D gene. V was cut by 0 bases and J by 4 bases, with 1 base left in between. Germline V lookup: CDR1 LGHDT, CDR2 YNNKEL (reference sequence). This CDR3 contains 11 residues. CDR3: CASSQDYEQYF. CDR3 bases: TGTGCCAGCAGCCAAGATTACGAGCAGTACTTC.

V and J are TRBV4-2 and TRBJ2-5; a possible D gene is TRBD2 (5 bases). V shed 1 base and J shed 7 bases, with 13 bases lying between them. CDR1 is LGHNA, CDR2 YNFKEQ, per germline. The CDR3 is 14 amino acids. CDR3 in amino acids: CASSQAGSLGTQYF. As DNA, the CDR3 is TGTGCCAGCAGCCAAGCGGGGAGCCTCGGGACCCAGTACTTC.

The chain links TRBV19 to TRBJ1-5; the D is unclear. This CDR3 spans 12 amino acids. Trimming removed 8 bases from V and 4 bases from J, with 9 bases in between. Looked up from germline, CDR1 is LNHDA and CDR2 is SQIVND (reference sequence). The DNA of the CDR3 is TGTGCCAGTCGAGAGGCTAATCAGCCCCAGCATTTT. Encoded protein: CASREANQPQHF.

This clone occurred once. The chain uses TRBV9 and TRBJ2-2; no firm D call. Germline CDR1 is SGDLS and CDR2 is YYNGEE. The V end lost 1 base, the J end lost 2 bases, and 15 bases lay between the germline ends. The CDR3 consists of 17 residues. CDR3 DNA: TGTGCCAGCAGCGTACCTTCGGTCGGGCACAACACCGGGGAGCTGTTTTTT. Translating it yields CASSVPSVGHNTGELFF. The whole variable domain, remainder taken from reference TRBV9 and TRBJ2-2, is DSGVTQTPKHLITATGQRVTLRCSPRSGDLSVYWYQQSLDQGLQFLIQYYNGEERAKGNILERFSAQQFPDLHSELNLSSLELGDSALYFCASSVPSVGHNTGELFFGEGSRLTVL.

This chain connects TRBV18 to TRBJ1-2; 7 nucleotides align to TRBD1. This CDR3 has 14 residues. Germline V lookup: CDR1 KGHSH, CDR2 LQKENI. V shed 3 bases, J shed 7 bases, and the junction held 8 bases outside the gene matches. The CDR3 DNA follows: TGTGCCAGCTCACCGGCACAGGGGACCTTTGGCTACACCTTC. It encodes CASSPAQGTFGYTF.

The CDR3 coding sequence is TGTGCCTGGAGCACAGGGGGCATTAATTCACCCCTCCACTTT. Translation gives CAWSTGGINSPLHF. V is TRBV30 and J is TRBJ1-6; TRBD1 matches at 9 bases. CDR1 and CDR2 from the germline V gene are GTSNPN and SVGIG (reference sequence). The CDR3 runs 14 residues. V lost 3 bases, J lost 6 bases, and 3 bases stayed unmatched.

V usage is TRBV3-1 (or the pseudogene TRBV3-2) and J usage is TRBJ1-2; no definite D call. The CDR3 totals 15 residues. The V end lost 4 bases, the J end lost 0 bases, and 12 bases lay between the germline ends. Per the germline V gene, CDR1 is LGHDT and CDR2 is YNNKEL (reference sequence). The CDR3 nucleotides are TGTGCCAGCAGCCTCGGGGAGGGATCTAACTATGGCTACACCTTC. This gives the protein CASSLGEGSNYGYTF.

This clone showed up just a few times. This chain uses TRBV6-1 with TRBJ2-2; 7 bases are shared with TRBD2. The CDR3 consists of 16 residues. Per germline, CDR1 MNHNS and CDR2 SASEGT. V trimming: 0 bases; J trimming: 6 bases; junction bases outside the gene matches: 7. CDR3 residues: CASSEARTRDPGELFF. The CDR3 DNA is TGTGCCAGCAGTGAAGCCCGGACTAGAGACCCCGGGGAGCTGTTTTTT.

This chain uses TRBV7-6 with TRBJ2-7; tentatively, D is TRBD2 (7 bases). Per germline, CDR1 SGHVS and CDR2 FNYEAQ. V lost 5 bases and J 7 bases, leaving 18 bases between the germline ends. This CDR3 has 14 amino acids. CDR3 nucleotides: TGTGCCAGCAGCCCCAATCGGGGGGCCGGGGAGCAGTACTTC. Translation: CASSPNRGAGEQYF.

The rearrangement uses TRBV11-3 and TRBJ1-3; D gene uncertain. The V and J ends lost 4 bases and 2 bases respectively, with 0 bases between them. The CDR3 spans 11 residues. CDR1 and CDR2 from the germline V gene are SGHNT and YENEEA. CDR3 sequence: CASSSGNTIYF. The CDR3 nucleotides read TGTGCCAGCAGCTCTGGAAACACCATATATTTT.

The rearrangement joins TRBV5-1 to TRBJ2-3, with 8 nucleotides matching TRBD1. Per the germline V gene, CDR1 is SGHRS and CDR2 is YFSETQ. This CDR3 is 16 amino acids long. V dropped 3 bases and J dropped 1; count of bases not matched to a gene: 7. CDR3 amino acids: CASSSGTGGGTDTQYF. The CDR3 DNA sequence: TGCGCCAGCAGCTCCGGGACAGGCGGAGGCACAGATACGCAGTATTTT.

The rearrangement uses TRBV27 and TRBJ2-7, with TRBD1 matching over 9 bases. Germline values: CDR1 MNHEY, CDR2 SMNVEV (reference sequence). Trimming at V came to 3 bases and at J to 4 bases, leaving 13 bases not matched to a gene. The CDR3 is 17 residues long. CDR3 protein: CASSLPSTGQGRYEQYF. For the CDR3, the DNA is TGTGCCAGCAGTTTGCCGTCTACGGGACAGGGACGATACGAGCAGTACTTC.

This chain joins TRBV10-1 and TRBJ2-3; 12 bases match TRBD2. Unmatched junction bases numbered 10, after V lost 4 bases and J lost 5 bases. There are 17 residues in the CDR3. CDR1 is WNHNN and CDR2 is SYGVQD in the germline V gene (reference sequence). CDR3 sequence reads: CASSAGGLAGSGDTQYF. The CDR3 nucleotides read TGCGCCAGCAGTGCGGGGGGACTAGCGGGTTCGGGAGATACGCAGTATTTT.

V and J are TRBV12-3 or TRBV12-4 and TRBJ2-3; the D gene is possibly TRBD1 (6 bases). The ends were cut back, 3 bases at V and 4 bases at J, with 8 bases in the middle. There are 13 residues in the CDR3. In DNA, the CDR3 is TGTGCCAGCAGTTTGGACAGTTCAGATACGCAGTATTTT. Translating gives CASSLDSSDTQYF.

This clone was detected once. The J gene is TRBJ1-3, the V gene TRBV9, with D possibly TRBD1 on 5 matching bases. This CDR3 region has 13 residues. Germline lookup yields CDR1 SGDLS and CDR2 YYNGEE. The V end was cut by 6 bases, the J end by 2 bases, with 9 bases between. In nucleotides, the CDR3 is TGTGCCAGCACAACAGGTACTGGAAACACCATATATTTT. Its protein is CASTTGTGNTIYF.

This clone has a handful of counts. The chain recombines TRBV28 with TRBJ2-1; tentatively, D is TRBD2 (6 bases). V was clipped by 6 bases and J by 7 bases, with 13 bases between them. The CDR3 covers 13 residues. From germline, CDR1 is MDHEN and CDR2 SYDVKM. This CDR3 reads CASSPGLSNEQFF. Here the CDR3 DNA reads TGTGCCAGCAGCCCGGGACTCTCAAATGAGCAGTTCTTC.

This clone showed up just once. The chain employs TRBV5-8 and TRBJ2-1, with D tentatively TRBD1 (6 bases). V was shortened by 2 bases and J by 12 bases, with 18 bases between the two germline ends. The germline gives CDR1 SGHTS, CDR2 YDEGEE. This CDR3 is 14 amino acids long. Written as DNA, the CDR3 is TGTGCCAGCAGCTTTGGGACAATCATCGTGGGGCAGTTCTTC. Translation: CASSFGTIIVGQFF. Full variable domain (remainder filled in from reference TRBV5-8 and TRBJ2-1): EAGVTQSPTHLIKTRGQQATLRCSPISGHTSVYWYQQALGLGLQFLLWYDEGEERNRGNFPPRFSGRQFPNYSSELNVNALELEDSALYLCASSFGTIIVGQFFGPGTRLTVL.

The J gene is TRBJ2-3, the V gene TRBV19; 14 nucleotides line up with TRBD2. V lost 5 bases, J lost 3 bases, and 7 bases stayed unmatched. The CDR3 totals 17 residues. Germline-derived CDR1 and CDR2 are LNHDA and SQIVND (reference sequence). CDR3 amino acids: CASSLGTSGSITDTQYF. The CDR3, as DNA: TGTGCCAGTAGTCTTGGGACTAGCGGGAGCATAACAGATACGCAGTATTTT. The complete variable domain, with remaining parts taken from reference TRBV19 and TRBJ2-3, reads DGGITQSPKYLFRKEGQNVTLSCEQNLNHDAMYWYRQDPGQGLRLIYYSQIVNDFQKGDIAEGYSVSREKKESFPLTVTSAQKNPTAFYLCASSLGTSGSITDTQYFGPGTRLTVL.

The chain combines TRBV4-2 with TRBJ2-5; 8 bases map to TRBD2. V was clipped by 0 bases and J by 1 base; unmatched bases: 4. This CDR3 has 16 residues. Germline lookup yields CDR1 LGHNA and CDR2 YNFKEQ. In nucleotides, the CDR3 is TGTGCCAGCAGCCAAGAATGGACTAGCCCCCAAGAGACCCAGTACTTC. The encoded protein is CASSQEWTSPQETQYF.

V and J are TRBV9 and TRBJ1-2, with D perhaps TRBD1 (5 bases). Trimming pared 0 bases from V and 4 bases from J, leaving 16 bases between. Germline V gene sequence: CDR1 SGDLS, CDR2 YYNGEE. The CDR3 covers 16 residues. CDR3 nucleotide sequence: TGTGCCAGCAGCGTAGACCCGAGGGGCGGGTCCTATGGCTACACCTTC. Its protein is CASSVDPRGGSYGYTF.

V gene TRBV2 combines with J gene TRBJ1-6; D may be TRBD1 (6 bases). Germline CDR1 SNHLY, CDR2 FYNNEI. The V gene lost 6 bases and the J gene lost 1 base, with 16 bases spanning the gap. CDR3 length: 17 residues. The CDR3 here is CASSLKGGESYNSPLHF. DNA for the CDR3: TGTGCCAGCAGCCTAAAGGGGGGAGAGTCCTATAATTCACCCCTCCACTTT.

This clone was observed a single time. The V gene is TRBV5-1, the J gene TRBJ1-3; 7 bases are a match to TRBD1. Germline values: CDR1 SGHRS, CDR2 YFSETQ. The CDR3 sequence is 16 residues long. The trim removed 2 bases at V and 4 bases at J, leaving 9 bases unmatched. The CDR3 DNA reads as TGCGCCAGCAGCTTTCTGGGGGACAGTGGGGGAAACACCATATATTTT. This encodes CASSFLGDSGGNTIYF.

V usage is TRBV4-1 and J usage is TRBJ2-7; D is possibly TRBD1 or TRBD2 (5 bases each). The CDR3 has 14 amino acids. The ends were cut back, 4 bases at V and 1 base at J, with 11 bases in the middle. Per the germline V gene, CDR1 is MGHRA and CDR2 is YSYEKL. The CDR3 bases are TGCGCCAGCAGCCGAGAGTGGGGGTCCTACGAGCAGTACTTC. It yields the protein CASSREWGSYEQYF.